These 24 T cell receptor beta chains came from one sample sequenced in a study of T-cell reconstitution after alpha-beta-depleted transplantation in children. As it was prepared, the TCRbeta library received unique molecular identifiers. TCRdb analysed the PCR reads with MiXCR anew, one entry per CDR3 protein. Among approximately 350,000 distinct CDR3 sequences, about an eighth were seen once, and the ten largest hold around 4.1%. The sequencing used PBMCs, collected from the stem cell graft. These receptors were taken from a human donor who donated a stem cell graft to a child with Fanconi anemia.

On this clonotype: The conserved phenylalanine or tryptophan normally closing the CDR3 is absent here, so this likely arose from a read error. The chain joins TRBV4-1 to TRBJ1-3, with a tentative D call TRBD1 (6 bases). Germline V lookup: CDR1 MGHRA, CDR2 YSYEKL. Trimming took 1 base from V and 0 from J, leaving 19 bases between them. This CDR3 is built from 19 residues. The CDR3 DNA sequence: TGCGCCAGCAGCCAAGGACCGCCGGCCACAGGGCCCTCTGGAAACACCATATATTGT. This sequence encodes CASSQGPPATGPSGNTIYC.

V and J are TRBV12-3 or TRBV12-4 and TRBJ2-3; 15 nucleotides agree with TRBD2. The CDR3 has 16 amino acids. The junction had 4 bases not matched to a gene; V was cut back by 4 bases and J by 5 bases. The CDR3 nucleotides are TGTGCCAGCAGTTGGGGACTAGCGGGGGGAAGAGATACGCAGTATTTT. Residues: CASSWGLAGGRDTQYF.

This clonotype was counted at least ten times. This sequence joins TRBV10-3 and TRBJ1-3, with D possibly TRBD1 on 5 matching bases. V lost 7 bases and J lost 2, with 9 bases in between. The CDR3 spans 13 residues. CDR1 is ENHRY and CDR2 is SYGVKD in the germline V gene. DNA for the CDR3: TGTGCCATCACCGTGGGACCTGGAAACACCATATATTTT. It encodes CAITVGPGNTIYF.

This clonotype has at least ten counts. This CDR3 is CASSRRLANYYEQYF. The CDR3 nucleotides read TGTGCCAGCAGCCGTAGACTAGCGAATTACTACGAGCAGTACTTC. V and J are TRBV11-2 and TRBJ2-7, with 8 bases lining up with TRBD2. The CDR3 extends over 15 amino acids. V shed 5 bases, J shed 3 bases, and the junction held 9 bases outside the gene matches. Germline CDR1 and CDR2: SGHAT and FQNNGV.

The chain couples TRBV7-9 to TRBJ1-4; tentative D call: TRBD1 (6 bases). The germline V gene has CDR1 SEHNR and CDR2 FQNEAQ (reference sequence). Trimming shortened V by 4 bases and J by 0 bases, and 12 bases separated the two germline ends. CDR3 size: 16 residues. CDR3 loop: CASSSPRQATNEKLFF. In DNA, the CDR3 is TGTGCCAGCAGCTCCCCCCGACAGGCAACTAATGAAAAACTGTTTTTT.

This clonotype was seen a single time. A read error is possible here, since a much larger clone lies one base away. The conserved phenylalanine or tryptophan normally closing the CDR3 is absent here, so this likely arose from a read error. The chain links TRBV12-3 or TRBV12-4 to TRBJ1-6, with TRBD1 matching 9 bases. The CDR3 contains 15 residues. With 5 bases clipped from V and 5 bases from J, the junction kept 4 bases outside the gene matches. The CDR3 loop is CASSPQGADNSPLHI. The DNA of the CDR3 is TGTGCCAGCAGTCCACAGGGGGCCGATAATTCACCCCTCCACATT.

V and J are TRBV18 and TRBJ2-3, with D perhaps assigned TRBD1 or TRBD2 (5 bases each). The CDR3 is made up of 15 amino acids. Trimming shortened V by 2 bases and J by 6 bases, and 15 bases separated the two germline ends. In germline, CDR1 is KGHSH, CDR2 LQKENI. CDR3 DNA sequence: TGTGCCAGCTCACCATCTGGGAGACAGTGGGATACGCAGTATTTT. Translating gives CASSPSGRQWDTQYF.

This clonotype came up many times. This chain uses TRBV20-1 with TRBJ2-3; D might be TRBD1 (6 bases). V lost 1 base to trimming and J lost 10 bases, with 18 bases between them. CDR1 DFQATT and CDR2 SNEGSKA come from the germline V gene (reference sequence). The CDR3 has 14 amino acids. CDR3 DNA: TGCAGTGCTAGAGTCCCGAACAGGGACCGAGCGCAGTATTTT. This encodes CSARVPNRDRAQYF.

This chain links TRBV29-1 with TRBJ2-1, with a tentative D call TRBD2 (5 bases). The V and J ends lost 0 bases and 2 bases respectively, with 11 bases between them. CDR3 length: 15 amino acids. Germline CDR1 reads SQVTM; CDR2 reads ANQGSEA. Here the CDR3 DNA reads TGCAGCGTTGAAGAGAGGGCAGTTCCCTACAATGAGCAGTTCTTC. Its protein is CSVEERAVPYNEQFF.

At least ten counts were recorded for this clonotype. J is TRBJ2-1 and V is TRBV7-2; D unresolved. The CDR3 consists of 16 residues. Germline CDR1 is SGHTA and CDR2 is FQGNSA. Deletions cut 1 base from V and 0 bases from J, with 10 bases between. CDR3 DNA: TGTGCCAGCAGCTTAGTGGGGTTTAGCTCCTACAATGAGCAGTTCTTC. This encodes CASSLVGFSSYNEQFF.

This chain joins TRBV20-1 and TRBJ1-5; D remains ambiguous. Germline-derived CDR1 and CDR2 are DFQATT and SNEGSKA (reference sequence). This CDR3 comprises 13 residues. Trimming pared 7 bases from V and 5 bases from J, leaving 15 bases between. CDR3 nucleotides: TGCAGTGTCACGCGGGCTGGAGATCAGCCCCAGCATTTT. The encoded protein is CSVTRAGDQPQHF.

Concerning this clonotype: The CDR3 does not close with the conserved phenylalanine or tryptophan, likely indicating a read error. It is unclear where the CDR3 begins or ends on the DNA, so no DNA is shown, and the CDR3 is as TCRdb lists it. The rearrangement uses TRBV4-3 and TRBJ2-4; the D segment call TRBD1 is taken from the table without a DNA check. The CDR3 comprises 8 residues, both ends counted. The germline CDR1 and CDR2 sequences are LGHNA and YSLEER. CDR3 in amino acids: CANPAPMI.

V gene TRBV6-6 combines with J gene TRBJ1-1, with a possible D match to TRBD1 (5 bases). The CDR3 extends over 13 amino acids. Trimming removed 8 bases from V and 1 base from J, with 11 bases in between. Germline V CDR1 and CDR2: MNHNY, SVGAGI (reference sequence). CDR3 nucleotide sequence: TGTGCCAGCCATGGTACAGGGAACACTGAAGCTTTCTTT. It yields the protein CASHGTGNTEAFF.

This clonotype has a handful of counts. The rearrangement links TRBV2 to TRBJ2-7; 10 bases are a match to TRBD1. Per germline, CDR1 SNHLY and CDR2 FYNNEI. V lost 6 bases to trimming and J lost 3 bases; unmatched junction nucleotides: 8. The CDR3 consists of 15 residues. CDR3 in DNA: TGTGCCAGCAGGCCCCAGCGGGACAGGGGCTACGAGCAGTACTTC. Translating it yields CASRPQRDRGYEQYF.

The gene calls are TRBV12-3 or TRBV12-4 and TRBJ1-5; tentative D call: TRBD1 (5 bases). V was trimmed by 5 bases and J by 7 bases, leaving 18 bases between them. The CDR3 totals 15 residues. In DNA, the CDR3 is TGTGCCAGCAGTCGTTCCATGGGGGACCAACAGCCCCAGCATTTT. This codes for CASSRSMGDQQPQHF.

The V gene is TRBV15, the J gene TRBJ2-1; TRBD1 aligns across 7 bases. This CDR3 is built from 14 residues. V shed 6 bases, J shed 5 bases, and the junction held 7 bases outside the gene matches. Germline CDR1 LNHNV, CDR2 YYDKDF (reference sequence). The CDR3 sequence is CATSTDRTNNEQFF. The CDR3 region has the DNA TGTGCCACCAGTACGGACAGGACGAACAATGAGCAGTTCTTC.

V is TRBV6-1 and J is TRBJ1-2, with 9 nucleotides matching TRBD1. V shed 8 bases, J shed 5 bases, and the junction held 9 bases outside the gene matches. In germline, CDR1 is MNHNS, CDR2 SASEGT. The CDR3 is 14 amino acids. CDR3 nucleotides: TGTGCCAGCGCGTTTCTTGGGACAGGGTATGGCTACACCTTC. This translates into CASAFLGTGYGYTF.

The CDR3, as DNA: TGTGCCAGCAGCCAAGGTCCGCCAGAGAATCAGCCCCAGCATTTT. Translated, it gives CASSQGPPENQPQHF. V and J are TRBV4-2 and TRBJ1-5; the D is unclear. From germline, CDR1 is LGHNA and CDR2 YNFKEQ. This CDR3 spans 15 amino acids. The germline V and J ends were trimmed by 1 base and 4 bases, with 11 bases remaining between them.

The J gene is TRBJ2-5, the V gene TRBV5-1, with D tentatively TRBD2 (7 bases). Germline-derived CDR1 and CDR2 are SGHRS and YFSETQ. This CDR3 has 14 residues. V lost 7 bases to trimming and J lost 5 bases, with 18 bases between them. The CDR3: CASSSGGPGETQYF. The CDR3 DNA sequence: TGCGCCAGCTCCTCCGGGGGGCCGGGGGAGACCCAGTACTTC.

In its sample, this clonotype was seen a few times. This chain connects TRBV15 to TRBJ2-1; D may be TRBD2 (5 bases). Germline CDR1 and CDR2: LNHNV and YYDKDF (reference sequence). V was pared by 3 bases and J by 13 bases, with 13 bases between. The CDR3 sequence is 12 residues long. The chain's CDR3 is CATSRDFGEQFF. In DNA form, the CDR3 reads TGTGCCACCAGCAGGGACTTTGGGGAACAGTTCTTC.

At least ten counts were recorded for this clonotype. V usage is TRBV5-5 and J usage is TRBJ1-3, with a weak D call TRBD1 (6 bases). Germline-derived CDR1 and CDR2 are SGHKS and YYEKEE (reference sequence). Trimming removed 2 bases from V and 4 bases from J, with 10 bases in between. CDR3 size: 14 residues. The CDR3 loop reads CASSFAGAGNTIYF. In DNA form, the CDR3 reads TGTGCCAGCAGCTTCGCAGGGGCAGGAAACACCATATATTTT.

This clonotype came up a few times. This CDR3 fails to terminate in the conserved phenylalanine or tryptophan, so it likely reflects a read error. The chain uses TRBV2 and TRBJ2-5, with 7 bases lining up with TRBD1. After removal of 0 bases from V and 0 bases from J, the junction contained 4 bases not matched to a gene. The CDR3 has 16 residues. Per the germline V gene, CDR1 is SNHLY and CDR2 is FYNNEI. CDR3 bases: TGTGCCAGCAGTGAAGCATGGGGACAGAACCAAGAGACCCAGTACCTC. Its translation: CASSEAWGQNQETQYL.

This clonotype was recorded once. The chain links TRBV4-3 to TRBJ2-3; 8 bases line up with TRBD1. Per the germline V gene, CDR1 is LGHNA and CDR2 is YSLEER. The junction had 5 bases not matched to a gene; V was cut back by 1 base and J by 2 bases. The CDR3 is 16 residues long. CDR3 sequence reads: CASSQVWQGATDTQYF. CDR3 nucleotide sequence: TGCGCCAGCAGCCAAGTTTGGCAGGGGGCCACAGATACGCAGTATTTT.

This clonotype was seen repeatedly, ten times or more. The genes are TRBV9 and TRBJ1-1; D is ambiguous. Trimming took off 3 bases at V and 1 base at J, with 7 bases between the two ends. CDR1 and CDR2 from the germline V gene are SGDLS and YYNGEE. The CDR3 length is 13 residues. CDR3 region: CASSETKNTEAFF. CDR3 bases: TGTGCCAGCAGCGAAACAAAGAACACTGAAGCTTTCTTT.